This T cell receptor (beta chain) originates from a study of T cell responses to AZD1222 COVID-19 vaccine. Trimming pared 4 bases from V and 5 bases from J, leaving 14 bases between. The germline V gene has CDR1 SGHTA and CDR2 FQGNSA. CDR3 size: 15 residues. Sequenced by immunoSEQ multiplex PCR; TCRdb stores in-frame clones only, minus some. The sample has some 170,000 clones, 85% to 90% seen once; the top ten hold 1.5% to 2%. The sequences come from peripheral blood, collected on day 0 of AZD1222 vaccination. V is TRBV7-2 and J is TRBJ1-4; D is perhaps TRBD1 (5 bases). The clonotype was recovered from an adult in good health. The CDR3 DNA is TGTGCCAGCAGCTCCCAGGGATCATCGAATGAAAAACTGTTTTTT. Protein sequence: CASSSQGSSNEKLFF.